This T cell receptor (beta chain) was profiled in a study of T cells in tuberculosis. The assay was immunoSEQ multiplex PCR, and TCRdb's table has in-frame clones only and misses some. The sample contains some 40,000 clones, roughly 94% of which appear only once. Described time point: new active TB diagnosis, blood taken before or within 7 days of starting treatment. Patients were newly diagnosed, HIV-seronegative, and aged 18 or older. J was trimmed by 5 bases and V by 1 base; bases with no gene match: 7. Germline CDR1 reads SGHDN; CDR2 reads FVKESK. The CDR3 is 15 amino acids. The sample here was PBMCs, taken at tuberculosis diagnosis. This clonotype was sampled from an adult with tuberculosis. V and J are TRBV14 and TRBJ2-5; 7 bases align to TRBD1. The CDR3 is CASSQVGRGSETQYF. The CDR3 DNA follows: TGTGCCAGCAGCCAAGTTGGCAGGGGGAGCGAGACCCAGTACTTC.